These 14 T cell receptor beta chains share one sample of origin, sequenced in a study of T cells after posttransplantation cyclophosphamide. Assay: immunoSEQ multiplex PCR; the TCRdb copy retains only in-frame clones and omits some. Singletons are absent from the sample, which has about 24,000 clones. The sequenced material came from PBMCs. These receptors originate from a woman aged 60 to 75 in good health, CMV-negative, and a related stem cell transplant donor.

This clone was observed a few times. Other DNA sequences in this sample translate to the same CDR3. The chain is built from TRBV9 and TRBJ2-2, with D perhaps TRBD1 (6 bases). This CDR3 region has 15 residues. CDR1 and CDR2 (germline): SGDLS, YYNGEE. Trimming pared 4 bases from V and 4 bases from J, leaving 14 bases between. The chain's CDR3 is CASSLTGHGTGELFF. CDR3 sequence (DNA): TGTGCCAGCAGCCTCACAGGGCATGGCACCGGGGAGCTGTTTTTT.

The V gene is TRBV6-4, the J gene TRBJ2-5; D is undetermined. The V gene's germline CDR1 is MRHNA and CDR2 SNTAGT. CDR3 length equals 13 residues. Trimming stripped 5 bases from V and 3 bases from J, with 10 bases between. Here the CDR3 DNA reads TGTGCCAGCAGTAGGCACAGAAAAGAGACCCAGTACTTC. It encodes CASSRHRKETQYF.

This clone was recorded at least ten times. V gene TRBV6-1 combines with J gene TRBJ1-2; possibly TRBD1 for D (6 bases). Germline assignment: CDR1 MNHNS and CDR2 SASEGT. The V gene lost 10 bases and the J gene lost 4 bases, with 19 bases spanning the gap. This CDR3 is 14 amino acids long. CDR3 DNA sequence: TGTGCCACCCTCAGGGGCGAAGGAACCTATGGCTACACCTTC. This gives the protein CATLRGEGTYGYTF.

This clone was found many times. V gene TRBV25-1 combines with J gene TRBJ1-1, with D possibly TRBD1 on 5 matching bases. The length of the CDR3 is 14 residues. V lost 8 bases and J 3 bases, leaving 16 bases between the germline ends. Germline CDR1 MGHDK, CDR2 SYGVNS. CDR3 DNA sequence: TGTGCCAGCGCCGCAGGGTTATCCCACACTGAAGCTTTCTTT. Protein sequence: CASAAGLSHTEAFF.

This clone was detected only a few times. The chain combines TRBV9 with TRBJ2-5, with D perhaps TRBD1 (5 bases). This CDR3 has 14 residues. The V gene lost 0 bases and the J gene lost 3 bases, with 9 bases spanning the gap. Per germline, CDR1 SGDLS and CDR2 YYNGEE. The CDR3 nucleotides read TGTGCCAGCAGCGTAGCGACAGCCGAAGAGACCCAGTACTTC. Translating gives CASSVATAEETQYF.

In this sample, this clone turned up many times. CDR3 protein: CASSYGSGQETQYF. The CDR3 nucleotides read TGTGCCAGCAGTTATGGTAGCGGCCAAGAGACCCAGTACTTC. The chain has TRBV6-5 and TRBJ2-5; a possible D gene is TRBD2 (6 bases). V lost 3 bases and J 1 base, leaving 9 bases between the germline ends. The CDR3 length is 14 residues. CDR1 MNHEY and CDR2 SVGAGI come from the germline V gene.

The chain is built from TRBV9 and TRBJ2-3, with a tentative D call TRBD1 (5 bases). The ends were cut back, 0 bases at V and 10 bases at J, with 18 bases in the middle. Germline assignment: CDR1 SGDLS and CDR2 YYNGEE. There are 15 residues in the CDR3. The CDR3 nucleotides are TGTGCCAGCAGCGTAGCCCCGATTGGTGGGGCGGCGCAGTATTTT. Its translation: CASSVAPIGGAAQYF.

This clone was recorded at least ten times. The rearrangement links TRBV2 to TRBJ2-2; D is uncertain. CDR1 SNHLY and CDR2 FYNNEI come from the germline V gene. This CDR3 is 17 amino acids long. Deletions cut 4 bases from V and 0 bases from J, with 15 bases between. The CDR3 reads CASSGFPAVSNTGELFF. CDR3 in DNA: TGTGCCAGCAGTGGTTTTCCCGCAGTCTCGAACACCGGGGAGCTGTTTTTT.

This sequence joins TRBV2 and TRBJ2-5, with 7 bases aligning to TRBD1. Germline CDR1 is SNHLY and CDR2 is FYNNEI. The CDR3 has 13 amino acids. Trimming took 8 bases from V and 4 from J; bases not matched to a gene: 7. The CDR3 DNA reads as TGTGCCAGCGACAGGGATCCGGGAGAGACCCAGTACTTC. Translated: CASDRDPGETQYF.

The table lists this clone with a few counts. The rearrangement uses TRBV5-1 and TRBJ2-1; 12 bases agree with TRBD2. The CDR3 covers 16 residues. Germline trimming cut 2 bases from V and 7 bases from J; bases unmatched to any gene: 7. Germline V CDR1 and CDR2: SGHRS, YFSETQ. CDR3: CASSLRSSGRVNEQFF. Written as DNA, the CDR3 is TGCGCCAGCAGCTTAAGATCTAGCGGGAGGGTAAATGAGCAGTTCTTC.

This clone was observed at least ten times. This chain uses TRBV7-2 with TRBJ2-7, with TRBD2 identical over 8 bases. This CDR3 contains 14 residues. Germline V gene data show CDR1 as SGHTA and CDR2 as FQGNSA. V lost 5 bases to trimming and J lost 3 bases; unmatched junction nucleotides: 6. CDR3 in amino acids: CASSEAGALYEQYF. The CDR3 DNA follows: TGTGCCAGCAGCGAAGCGGGAGCTCTCTACGAGCAGTACTTC.

This clone was found many times. The V call is TRBV30, the J call TRBJ1-2; weak D call: TRBD1 (6 bases). V lost 3 bases and J lost 7, with 9 bases in between. Germline CDR1 is GTSNPN and CDR2 is SVGIG (reference sequence). The CDR3 has 11 residues. CDR3 nucleotide sequence: TGTGCCTGGAGGATACAGGGTGGCTACACCTTC. This codes for CAWRIQGGYTF.

This clone was counted ten times or more. The V gene is TRBV28, the J gene TRBJ1-1; 9 nucleotides match TRBD1. J was trimmed by 4 bases and V by 7 bases; bases with no gene match: 10. This CDR3 is built from 15 residues. Per germline, CDR1 MDHEN and CDR2 SYDVKM. DNA of the CDR3: TGTGCCAGCACTATCACCAGGACAGGGGTCACTGAAGCTTTCTTT. Translating it yields CASTITRTGVTEAFF.

This clone turned up a few times. The V and J genes are TRBV23-1 and TRBJ1-4; 7 bases align to TRBD1. TRBV23-1 is designated an ORF whose function remains uncertain. The CDR3 consists of 13 residues. The trim removed 6 bases at V and 10 bases at J, leaving 8 bases unmatched. The CDR3 nucleotides are TGCGCCAGCAGGAGACAGGGTGATGGAAAACTGTTTTTT. This translates into CASRRQGDGKLFF.